The 27 T cell receptor beta chains in this list originate from one sample, sequenced in a study of blood T cell repertoires in COVID-19 (TCRdb year 2020). Libraries were built with the immunoSEQ multiplex PCR assay. TCRdb took over this immuneACCESS table, retaining in-frame rearrangements with V and J assigned. Such tables are incomplete; in checked studies, under half of the missing clones stem from an unresolved V gene, and the remainder is unexplained. For this sample there are about 250,000 clones; approximately 85% appear just once. The ten most abundant clones make up 5.5% to 6.5% of the sample. The sequenced sample consisted of peripheral blood. These TCRs come from a woman aged 80 or over with COVID-19, enrolled during active disease.

The chain combines TRBV18 with TRBJ1-3, with D possibly TRBD1 on 5 matching bases. Deletions cut 1 base from V and 1 base from J, with 8 bases between. CDR1 is KGHSH, CDR2 LQKENI, per germline. CDR3 length: 15 residues. The CDR3 nucleotides are TGTGCCAGCTCACCACAGGGGCAATCTGGAAACACCATATATTTT. Protein product: CASSPQGQSGNTIYF.

The CDR3: CASSMRNSIYGYTF. The CDR3 DNA reads TGTGCCAGTAGTATGCGTAACAGTATATATGGCTACACCTTC. The rearrangement uses TRBV19 and TRBJ1-2; D not resolved. Germline assignment: CDR1 LNHDA and CDR2 SQIVND (reference sequence). This CDR3 is 14 amino acids long. V lost 3 bases, J lost 5 bases, and 13 bases lay in between. Full variable domain (remainder filled in from reference TRBV19 and TRBJ1-2): DGGITQSPKYLFRKEGQNVTLSCEQNLNHDAMYWYRQDPGQGLRLIYYSQIVNDFQKGDIAEGYSVSREKKESFPLTVTSAQKNPTAFYLCASSMRNSIYGYTFGSGTRLTVV.

This sequence joins TRBV6-5 and TRBJ2-6, with D unresolved. Looked up from germline, CDR1 is MNHEY and CDR2 is SVGAGI. V dropped 4 bases and J dropped 0 bases, with 4 bases sitting between them. The CDR3 is 14 residues long. The CDR3 is CASSLDSGANVLTF. In DNA, the CDR3 is TGTGCCAGCAGTTTAGACTCTGGGGCCAACGTCCTGACTTTC.

V gene TRBV7-8 combines with J gene TRBJ1-3, with a weak D call TRBD1 (6 bases). CDR1 is SGHVS, CDR2 FQNEAQ, per germline. Between the trimmed V and J ends, which lost 3 bases and 4 bases, there was a span of 7 bases. The CDR3 has 13 amino acids. CDR3 nucleotide sequence: TGTGCCAGCAGCTTCGGACAGGGAAACACCATATATTTT. Its protein is CASSFGQGNTIYF.

The J gene is TRBJ2-3, the V gene TRBV7-9; TRBD1 agrees at 7 bases. The CDR3 contains 15 residues. The V segment lost 5 bases and the J segment 0 bases; nucleotides outside the gene matches: 5. Germline-derived CDR1 and CDR2 are SEHNR and FQNEAQ (reference sequence). The CDR3 coding sequence is TGTGCCAGCAGCACGGACAGGAAAAGCACAGATACGCAGTATTTT. Translating gives CASSTDRKSTDTQYF.

The chain's CDR3 is CASTSRDRGSGNTIYF. The CDR3 region has the DNA TGCGCCAGCACGTCCCGGGACAGGGGATCTGGAAACACCATATATTTT. The chain is built from TRBV4-1 and TRBJ1-3, with 10 positions matching TRBD1. The CDR3 contains 16 residues. Germline values: CDR1 MGHRA, CDR2 YSYEKL. V trimming: 7 bases; J trimming: 1 base; junction bases outside the gene matches: 7.

V usage is TRBV28 and J usage is TRBJ1-5, with D unclear. Looked up from germline, CDR1 is MDHEN and CDR2 is SYDVKM. This CDR3 contains 13 residues. Between the trimmed V and J ends, which lost 7 bases and 7 bases, there was a span of 14 bases. CDR3 loop: CASTLGGHQPQHF. CDR3 nucleotides: TGTGCCAGCACTCTTGGAGGGCACCAGCCCCAGCATTTT.

The chain is built from TRBV12-3 or TRBV12-4 and TRBJ2-7; 9 bases agree with TRBD1. The junction had 8 bases not matched to a gene; V was cut back by 5 bases and J by 9 bases. This CDR3 comprises 13 residues. The CDR3 loop reads CASSTDRGLVQYF. CDR3 nucleotides: TGTGCCAGCAGTACGGACAGGGGTCTGGTGCAGTACTTC.

The chain carries TRBV7-2 and TRBJ2-5; TRBD2 matches 13 bases. The length of the CDR3 is 16 residues. With V trimmed by 3 bases and J by 5 bases, 6 bases remained unmatched. In germline, CDR1 is SGHTA, CDR2 FQGNSA. The CDR3 nucleotides are TGTGCCAGCAGCTTTACTAGCGGGGGGGCCGGGGAGACCCAGTACTTC. Translation: CASSFTSGGAGETQYF.

The V and J genes are TRBV2 and TRBJ1-2; 7 positions agree with TRBD1. The CDR3 runs 13 residues. The germline V gene encodes CDR1 SNHLY and CDR2 FYNNEI. V gave up 6 bases and J gave up 2 bases; unmatched junction bases: 3. In DNA form, the CDR3 reads TGTGCCAGCAGCGCGACAGGGAACTATGGCTACACCTTC. Protein product: CASSATGNYGYTF.

The chain couples TRBV7-6 to TRBJ2-1; D is unresolved. Trimming stripped 0 bases from V and 3 bases from J, with 12 bases between. From germline, CDR1 is SGHVS and CDR2 FNYEAQ. The CDR3 covers 16 residues. The CDR3, as DNA: TGTGCCAGCAGCTTAGCGGGCAGGCAACACTACAATGAGCAGTTCTTC. This codes for CASSLAGRQHYNEQFF.

The CDR3 protein is CASSLGGGGNYGYTF. In DNA form, the CDR3 reads TGTGCCAGCAGCTTAGGGGGAGGGGGAAACTATGGCTACACCTTC. The chain is built from TRBV3-1 (or the pseudogene TRBV3-2) and TRBJ1-2; possible D gene TRBD1, 6 bases. Germline values: CDR1 LGHDT, CDR2 YNNKEL (reference sequence). V lost 5 bases to trimming and J lost 2 bases, with 15 bases between them. The CDR3 runs to 15 residues.

The chain employs TRBV2 and TRBJ2-2, with D maybe TRBD2 (7 bases). CDR1 SNHLY and CDR2 FYNNEI come from the germline V gene. V gave up 7 bases and J gave up 6 bases, with 18 bases separating them. The CDR3 covers 15 residues. The CDR3 nucleotides read TGTGCCAGCAAGAAAGTTCGGGGGGCCGCCGGGGAGCTGTTTTTT. It yields the protein CASKKVRGAAGELFF.

In this sample, this clone turned up a few times. V usage is TRBV6-5 and J usage is TRBJ1-3, with D hard to call. CDR1 MNHEY and CDR2 SVGAGI come from the germline V gene. Trimming took 6 bases from V and 10 from J, leaving 10 bases between them. The CDR3 loop spans 11 amino acids. The CDR3 nucleotides read TGTGCCAGCAGCTCCAGCGGGACCATATATTTT. Translating it yields CASSSSGTIYF.

This chain joins TRBV19 and TRBJ1-2; unclear D gene. This CDR3 region has 12 residues. Germline CDR1 is LNHDA and CDR2 is SQIVND (reference sequence). V lost 6 bases to trimming and J lost 4 bases, with 9 bases between them. Here the CDR3 reads CASRGGGYGYTF. The CDR3 region has the DNA TGTGCCAGTAGGGGAGGAGGCTATGGCTACACCTTC.

In nucleotides, the CDR3 is TGTGCCAGCTCAGACTTCTCTGGAAACACCATATATTTT. This sequence encodes CASSDFSGNTIYF. The chain joins TRBV2 to TRBJ1-3; no clear D. This CDR3 is built from 13 residues. Germline V lookup: CDR1 SNHLY, CDR2 FYNNEI. V dropped 8 bases and J dropped 0 bases, with 8 bases sitting between them.

The rearrangement uses TRBV3-1 (or the pseudogene TRBV3-2) and TRBJ2-6; 10 positions agree with TRBD1. Germline CDR1 LGHDT, CDR2 YNNKEL (reference sequence). There are 19 residues in the CDR3. V dropped 4 bases and J dropped 2; count of bases not matched to a gene: 11. The CDR3 DNA is TGTGCCAGCAGCCCTACCAGCGGACAGGGGGAGACTGGGGCCAACGTCCTGACTTTC. As protein: CASSPTSGQGETGANVLTF.

The V and J genes are TRBV29-1 and TRBJ1-3; unclear D gene. The CDR3 has 13 amino acids. Germline lookup yields CDR1 SQVTM and CDR2 ANQGSEA. V was clipped by 4 bases and J by 3 bases, with 10 bases between them. The CDR3: CSVAGGNGNTIYF. The CDR3 DNA follows: TGCAGCGTTGCGGGTGGTAATGGAAACACCATATATTTT.

The CDR3 sequence: CASSVSGGALNGYTF. The DNA of the CDR3 is TGTGCCAGCAGCGTCTCAGGGGGCGCGTTGAATGGCTACACCTTC. The chain joins TRBV6-2 or TRBV6-3 to TRBJ1-2; the match to TRBD1 covers 8 bases. J lost 6 bases, V lost 6 bases, and 12 bases had no gene match. This CDR3 has 15 residues. CDR1 MNHEY and CDR2 SVGEGT come from the germline V gene.

The rearrangement joins TRBV5-6 to TRBJ1-1; D may be TRBD1 (5 bases). The CDR3 is 16 amino acids. Per germline, CDR1 SGHDT and CDR2 YYEEEE. Trimming cost V 0 bases and J 4 bases, with 16 bases left between them. The CDR3 DNA is TGTGCCAGCAGCTTGGGACAGACGAATCTGGGCACTGAAGCTTTCTTT. Its translation is CASSLGQTNLGTEAFF.

This chain links TRBV18 with TRBJ1-6, with 9 bases that match TRBD1. The trim removed 2 bases at V and 9 bases at J, leaving 2 bases unmatched. Germline-derived CDR1 and CDR2 are KGHSH and LQKENI. The CDR3 extends over 14 amino acids. The CDR3 region has the DNA TGTGCCAGCTCACCAGAGACAGGGGGTTCACCCCTCCACTTT. Its translation: CASSPETGGSPLHF.

The V call is TRBV7-9, the J call TRBJ1-2; a possible D gene is TRBD1 (5 bases). Germline lookup yields CDR1 SEHNR and CDR2 FQNEAQ (reference sequence). The CDR3 contains 13 residues. Trimming shortened V by 2 bases and J by 7 bases, and 11 bases separated the two germline ends. CDR3 in amino acids: CASSLNMGGGYTF. The CDR3, as DNA: TGTGCCAGCAGCTTAAATATGGGGGGTGGCTACACCTTC.

This clone was seen only a few times. The chain has TRBV7-2 and TRBJ1-3; 7 nucleotides agree with TRBD1. V lost 1 base and J lost 4; bases outside the gene matches: 7. The CDR3 totals 16 residues. CDR1 is SGHTA, CDR2 FQGNSA, per germline. The CDR3 nucleotides read TGTGCCAGCAGCTTAGGGACAGGCCCCGCGGGAAACACCATATATTTT. The encoded protein is CASSLGTGPAGNTIYF.

The genes are TRBV7-8 and TRBJ1-3; no clear D gene. CDR1 is SGHVS and CDR2 is FQNEAQ in the germline V gene. The CDR3 runs to 14 residues. The V end was cut by 2 bases, the J end by 0 bases, with 5 bases between. CDR3 nucleotide sequence: TGTGCCAGCAGCTTAACAGACTCTGGAAACACCATATATTTT. Residues: CASSLTDSGNTIYF.

The J gene is TRBJ1-2, the V gene TRBV6-5; possibly TRBD1 for D (6 bases). The germline CDR1 and CDR2 sequences are MNHEY and SVGAGI. CDR3 length equals 12 residues. The germline V and J ends were trimmed by 5 bases and 3 bases, with 7 bases remaining between them. The CDR3 loop reads CASSRQDYGYTF. CDR3 sequence (DNA): TGTGCCAGCAGTAGACAGGACTATGGCTACACCTTC.

The CDR3 nucleotides read TGTGCCAGCAGGCCACAGGGGGCGTATGGCTACACCTTC. Translated: CASRPQGAYGYTF. J is TRBJ1-2 and V is TRBV2; 9 bases fit TRBD1. Germline loops: CDR1 SNHLY, CDR2 FYNNEI. J gave up 5 bases and V 6 bases, and 4 bases lay outside the gene matches. The CDR3 contains 13 residues.

V is TRBV7-6 and J is TRBJ2-5; perhaps TRBD2 as D (6 bases). From germline, CDR1 is SGHVS and CDR2 FNYEAQ. This CDR3 is 15 amino acids long. The V gene lost 3 bases and the J gene lost 5 bases, with 16 bases spanning the gap. The CDR3 region is CASSFPLAGMETQYF. CDR3 sequence (DNA): TGTGCCAGCAGCTTCCCACTAGCTGGCATGGAGACCCAGTACTTC.